This is a list of T cell receptor beta chains from one sample in a study of CD8 T cells in Susac syndrome. Using its own MiXCR run on the immunoSEQ multiplex PCR reads, TCRdb lists one record per CDR3 protein. The table lists about 120,000 distinct CDR3 sequences, around 92% of them singletons. Specimen: CD8+ T cells from PBMCs. The receptors were gathered from a human donor in good health. Both conserved end residues are part of each CDR3. Each record gives: D gene, J gene, clone size, V gene, CDR3 protein, CDR3 DNA. D genes are given only for firm matches. Clone size is stated in some rows and not others, as once, few, many or a class when expanded.

NA,TRBJ1-2,NA,TRBV15,CATSRVRKGETYGYTF,TGTGCCACCAGCAGAGTTCGAAAGGGGGAGACGTATGGCTACACCTTC
TRBD1,TRBJ2-7,NA,TRBV4-3,CASSQRGTGTYEQYF,TGCGCCAGCAGCCAACGAGGGACAGGCACGTACGAGCAGTACTTC
NA,TRBJ2-1,once,TRBV10-3,CAISGSGDEQFF,TGTGCCATCAGTGGGTCGGGGGATGAGCAGTTCTTC
NA,TRBJ1-2,NA,TRBV3-1,CASSPVGNYGYTF,TGTGCCAGCAGCCCAGTGGGAAACTATGGCTACACCTTC
TRBD1,TRBJ2-7,few,TRBV9,CASQPGQTYEQYF,TGTGCCAGTCAACCGGGACAGACTTACGAGCAGTACTTC
TRBD1,TRBJ2-2,NA,TRBV29-1,CSVGSGTGTTGELFF,TGCAGCGTCGGATCCGGGACAGGGACCACCGGGGAGCTGTTTTTT
NA,TRBJ1-1,NA,TRBV2,CASNMDSNTEAFF,TGTGCCAGCAATATGGACTCGAACACTGAAGCTTTCTTT
NA,TRBJ2-1,NA,TRBV11-1,CASSNDRDGGISYNEQFF,TGTGCCAGCAGCAACGACCGGGACGGAGGGATCTCCTACAATGAGCAGTTCTTC
TRBD1,TRBJ2-6,NA,TRBV12-3/TRBV12-4,CASRRTGSGFGANVLTF,TGTGCCAGCAGAAGGACAGGGTCAGGTTTTGGGGCCAACGTCCTGACTTTC
NA,TRBJ1-5,NA,TRBV20-1,CSASQGPSNQPQHF,TGCAGTGCTAGTCAGGGCCCGAGCAATCAGCCCCAGCATTTT
TRBD2,TRBJ2-3,NA,TRBV7-8,CASSFISGGLTDTQYF,TGTGCCAGCAGCTTTATTAGCGGGGGACTCACAGATACGCAGTATTTT
NA,TRBJ2-3,NA,TRBV18,CASSPGSSDTQYF,TGTGCCAGCTCACCTGGAAGTTCAGATACGCAGTATTTT
TRBD2,TRBJ2-2,NA,TRBV9,CASSVVAGYGELFF,TGTGCCAGCAGCGTGGTAGCGGGATATGGGGAGCTGTTTTTT
TRBD1,TRBJ2-3,NA,TRBV6-5,CASRYRGSTDTQYF,TGTGCCAGCAGGTACAGGGGCTCAACAGATACGCAGTATTTT
NA,TRBJ2-3,NA,TRBV27,CASRGPAEDTQYF,TGTGCCAGCAGAGGACCTGCTGAAGATACGCAGTATTTT
NA,TRBJ2-1,NA,TRBV4-2,CASSQDPAVDEQFF,TGTGCCAGCAGCCAAGATCCCGCAGTGGATGAGCAGTTCTTC
NA,TRBJ1-5,NA,TRBV25-1,CASSESGGRQPQHF,TGTGCCAGCAGTGAATCTGGGGGCAGGCAGCCCCAGCATTTT
TRBD1,TRBJ1-2,NA,TRBV27,CASSLGGTGYGAGYTF,TGTGCCAGCAGTTTGGGCGGGACAGGGTACGGCGCTGGCTACACCTTC
TRBD1,TRBJ2-7,once,TRBV28,CASRTGTAAYEQYF,TGTGCCAGCAGAACCGGGACAGCAGCCTACGAGCAGTACTTC
TRBD1,TRBJ1-2,NA,TRBV11-2,CASSTYRGRNYGYTF,TGTGCCAGCAGCACATACAGGGGCCGTAACTATGGCTACACCTTC
TRBD2,TRBJ2-7,NA,TRBV5-1,CASRTGLAGSYEQYF,TGCGCCAGCAGAACCGGACTAGCGGGTAGCTACGAGCAGTACTTC
TRBD1,TRBJ2-1,NA,TRBV9,CASSASGGYNEQFF,TGTGCCAGCAGCGCCTCAGGGGGCTACAATGAGCAGTTCTTC
NA,TRBJ1-1,NA,TRBV6-2/TRBV6-3,CASSKNRVTEAFF,TGTGCCAGCAGCAAGAACAGGGTGACTGAAGCTTTCTTT
NA,TRBJ1-5,NA,TRBV7-2,CASSLKSGSNQPQHF,TGTGCCAGCAGCTTAAAGTCGGGGAGCAATCAGCCCCAGCATTTT
NA,TRBJ1-5,NA,TRBV7-2,CASSRASNQPQHF,TGTGCCAGCAGCCGGGCCAGCAATCAGCCCCAGCATTTT
NA,TRBJ1-1,NA,TRBV7-3,CASSLMGGGWNTEAFF,TGTGCCAGCAGCTTAATGGGGGGGGGCTGGAACACTGAAGCTTTCTTT
TRBD1,TRBJ2-7,NA,TRBV20-1,CSARDSAGGYEQYF,TGCAGTGCTAGAGATTCGGCAGGGGGATACGAGCAGTACTTC
TRBD2,TRBJ2-1,NA,TRBV4-2,CASSQEAGLAGEEQFF,TGTGCCAGCAGCCAAGAGGCGGGACTAGCGGGAGAAGAGCAGTTCTTC
NA,TRBJ1-5,once,TRBV7-9,CASSLWGPNQPQHF,TGTGCCAGCAGCTTATGGGGCCCGAATCAGCCCCAGCATTTT
NA,TRBJ2-1,NA,TRBV5-4,CASLAYNEQFF,TGTGCCAGCTTAGCATACAATGAGCAATTCTTC
NA,TRBJ2-1,NA,TRBV30,CAWSVLQDRGSGILAGIGVGQFF,TGTGCCTGGAGTGTACTGCAGGACAGGGGGTCTGGTATACTAGCGGGAATTGGTGTGGGGCAGTTCTTC
TRBD2,TRBJ2-7,NA,TRBV20-1,CSARDPSGRYEQYF,TGCAGTGCTAGAGATCCTAGCGGGAGGTACGAGCAGTACTTC
NA,TRBJ2-1,NA,TRBV7-9,CASSSQGGISGAEQFF,TGTGCCAGCAGCTCGCAAGGGGGGATTTCAGGTGCTGAGCAGTTCTTC
NA,TRBJ1-2,NA,TRBV6-2/TRBV6-3,CASTFLGQNNYGYTF,TGTGCCAGCACCTTCCTAGGGCAGAACAACTATGGCTACACCTTC
TRBD2,TRBJ2-7,NA,TRBV5-4,CASSFRPGIAGGFSYEQYF,TGTGCCAGCAGCTTCAGGCCGGGAATAGCGGGAGGTTTCTCCTACGAGCAGTACTTC
TRBD2,TRBJ2-7,few,TRBV6-1,CASMSSGVYEQYF,TGTGCCAGCATGTCTAGCGGGGTATACGAGCAGTACTTC
TRBD2,TRBJ2-1,NA,TRBV7-2,CASSLDWGALAGSNEQFF,TGTGCCAGCAGCTTAGATTGGGGGGCGCTAGCGGGCAGCAATGAGCAGTTCTTC
NA,TRBJ2-1,NA,TRBV18,CASSPRGDSSYNEQFF,TGTGCCAGCTCACCCAGGGGGGACAGCTCCTACAATGAGCAGTTCTTC
NA,TRBJ2-5,few,TRBV7-2,CASSLGQRETQYF,TGTGCCAGCAGCTTGGGTCAAAGAGAGACCCAGTACTTC
NA,TRBJ1-1,NA,TRBV12-5,CASGGKSMNTEAFF,TGTGCTAGTGGGGGAAAGAGTATGAACACTGAAGCTTTCTTT